This entry features one T cell receptor (beta chain) sequence. Germline V gene sequence: CDR1 MDHEN, CDR2 SYDVKM. Trimming removed 11 bases at V and 0 bases at J, with 11 bases between. This CDR3 has 12 residues. This sample was included in a study of blood T cell repertoires in COVID-19. Clones were read by immunoSEQ multiplex PCR, and TCRdb kept only the in-frame ones, dropping some. The sample has hundreds of thousands of clones, about nine tenths seen once; the top ten hold 8% to 9.5%. Participant age was roughly 18 to 100 years, and participants resided in around 24 US areas. Cohort 3 donors were reported recovered after two negative PCRs, clearance, or symptom resolution.

The sequenced sample was PBMCs or T cells enriched from blood (not recorded which). This TCR came from a woman aged 18-29 years who had recovered from COVID-19. The chain links TRBV28 to TRBJ2-7; D gene unclear. The CDR3: CAGAESSYEQYF. CDR3 nucleotide sequence: TGTGCCGGAGCAGAGAGCTCCTACGAGCAGTACTTC.